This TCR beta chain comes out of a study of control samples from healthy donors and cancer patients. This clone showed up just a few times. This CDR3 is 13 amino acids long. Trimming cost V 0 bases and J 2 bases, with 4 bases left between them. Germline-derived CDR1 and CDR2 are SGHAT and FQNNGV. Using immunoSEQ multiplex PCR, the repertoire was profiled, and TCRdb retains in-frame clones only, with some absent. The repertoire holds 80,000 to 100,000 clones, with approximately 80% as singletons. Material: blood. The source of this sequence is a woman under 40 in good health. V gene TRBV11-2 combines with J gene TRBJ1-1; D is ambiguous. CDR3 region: CASSLEGNTEAFF. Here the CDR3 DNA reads TGTGCCAGCAGCTTAGAGGGAAACACTGAAGCTTTCTTT.